The 9 T cell receptor beta chains below were found in one sample sequenced in a study of T cells in Graves' hyperthyroidism and ophthalmopathy (dated by TCRdb to the late 2010s). The receptor library was made with multiplex PCR. TCRdb lists the instrument as Illumina HiSeq 2000. Amplification of TCR beta CDR3 regions was carried out from RNA transcripts. The TCR CDR3 was subjected to a first round of RT-PCR using the HTBI primer set and the Qiagen OneStep RT-PCR kit. In TCRdb, the public reads were trimmed at Q25 with fastp and aligned with MiXCR, with productive beta chains retained. Rows are combined by CDR3 protein, so each entry shows the most common genes and DNA. The sample table records roughly 38,000 distinct CDR3 sequences; 49% of these occur just once. The ten top clones hold 5.5% to 7.5% of the sample. The sample taken for sequencing was blood. Receptor source: a woman in her forties or fifties with Graves' hyperthyroidism that later progressed to Graves' ophthalmopathy.

In this sample, this clonotype turned up many times. The chain joins TRBV6-2 or TRBV6-3 to TRBJ1-2; the match to TRBD1 covers 11 bases. V shed 2 bases, J shed 6 bases, and the junction held 5 bases outside the gene matches. The CDR3 spans 15 residues. CDR1 and CDR2 from the germline V gene are MNHEY and SVGEGT. Here the CDR3 reads CASSYVDRGRDGYTF. In DNA, the CDR3 is TGTGCCAGCAGTTACGTGGACAGGGGGCGCGATGGCTACACCTTC.

Concerning this clonotype itself: The junction shows a germline mismatch at one end, possibly a read error. The V call is TRBV5-1, the J call TRBJ1-4; D gene ambiguous. The germline CDR1 and CDR2 sequences are SGHRS and YFSETQ. This CDR3 has 11 residues. The CDR3 spells CARSSNGKLFF. CDR3 in DNA: TGCGCCAGGAGCAGTAATGGAAAACTGTTTTTT. Full variable domain (remainder filled in from reference TRBV5-1 and TRBJ1-4): KAGVTQTPRYLIKTRGQQVTLSCSPISGHRSVSWYQQTPGQGLQFLFEYFSETQRNKGNFPGRFSGRQFSNSRSEMNVSTLELGDSALYLCARSSNGKLFFGSGTQLSVL.

The chain uses TRBV6-2 or TRBV6-3 and TRBJ1-1; no firm D call. Trimming stripped 8 bases from V and 6 bases from J, with 10 bases between. Germline CDR1 reads MNHEY; CDR2 reads SVGEGT. The CDR3 length is 11 residues. CDR3 in amino acids: CASRTASEAFF. CDR3 nucleotide sequence: TGTGCCAGCCGAACAGCCTCTGAAGCTTTCTTT.

This clonotype came up a few times. The rearrangement uses TRBV10-3 and TRBJ1-1; TRBD1 is a possible D gene (5 bases). The germline CDR1 and CDR2 sequences are ENHRY and SYGVKD. The V end was cut by 4 bases, the J end by 3 bases, with 15 bases between. The CDR3 contains 15 residues. The CDR3 here is CAISVTLVGDTEAFF. The CDR3 DNA reads TGTGCCATCAGTGTTACTCTGGTGGGGGACACTGAAGCTTTCTTT.

The chain couples TRBV11-3 to TRBJ2-1, with D perhaps TRBD1 (6 bases). CDR3 length equals 15 residues. Germline V gene lookup returns CDR1 SGHNT and CDR2 YENEEA. Trimming took 7 bases from V and 9 from J, leaving 22 bases between them. For the CDR3, the DNA is TGTGCCAGCAAAGCCGGGGCAGGGGTAGTTAGTGAGCAGTTCTTC. Translated, it gives CASKAGAGVVSEQFF.

This clonotype has ten or more counts. V usage is TRBV7-2 and J usage is TRBJ1-1; perhaps TRBD1 as D (5 bases). Trimming removed 6 bases at V and 5 bases at J, with 16 bases between. Germline V gives CDR1 SGHTA, CDR2 FQGNSA. CDR3 length equals 14 residues. The CDR3 here is CASRSQGAVTEAFF. The CDR3 nucleotides read TGTGCCAGCAGGTCCCAGGGAGCCGTTACTGAAGCTTTCTTT.

At least ten counts were recorded for this clonotype. The J gene is TRBJ2-6, the V gene TRBV7-3, with unresolved D. The CDR3 extends over 17 amino acids. V was clipped by 5 bases and J by 0 bases, with 14 bases between them. Germline lookup yields CDR1 SGHTA and CDR2 FQGTGA. DNA of the CDR3: TGTGCCAGCAGCCGACCATCACGAGGCTCTGGGGCCAACGTCCTGACTTTC. The encoded protein is CASSRPSRGSGANVLTF.

The chain carries TRBV7-2 and TRBJ2-1; 11 bases line up with TRBD2. The CDR3 is made up of 15 amino acids. V trimming: 0 bases; J trimming: 9 bases; junction bases outside the gene matches: 4. Per the germline V gene, CDR1 is SGHTA and CDR2 is FQGNSA. CDR3 sequence (DNA): TGTGCCAGCAGCTTAGCTTACGGGACTAGCGGTGAGCAGTTCTTC. As protein: CASSLAYGTSGEQFF.

This chain connects TRBV9 to TRBJ2-1; D gene ambiguous. The germline gives CDR1 SGDLS, CDR2 YYNGEE. V lost 3 bases to trimming and J lost 10 bases, with 14 bases between them. This CDR3 spans 13 amino acids. The CDR3 nucleotides are TGTGCCAGCAGCGACAATAGGGCCAAGGAGCAGTTCTTC. Translated, it gives CASSDNRAKEQFF.